The 17 T cell receptor beta chains listed next were all sequenced from one sample in a study of siplizumab effects on memory and regulatory T cells (dated by TCRdb to the late 2010s). Library preparation employed the immunoSEQ multiplex PCR assay. The immuneACCESS repertoire file appears here via TCRdb, limited to in-frame rearrangements. These files lack a portion of the clones; in checked studies, under half of the deficit traces to unresolved V genes, and the cause of the others is not known. The sample includes roughly 120,000 clones, with around nine tenths observed a single time. The ten most abundant clones make up approximately 1.3% of the sample. Sample: CD4+ T cells sorted from blood. The origin of the receptors is a human donor in good health.

The chain couples TRBV28 to TRBJ2-7, with D uncertain. Germline loops: CDR1 MDHEN, CDR2 SYDVKM. Trimming left V 5 bases short and J 3 bases short, with 8 bases between. The CDR3 has 12 residues. CDR3 protein: CASSRLGYEQYF. As DNA, the CDR3 is TGTGCCAGCAGTCGTCTAGGCTACGAGCAGTACTTC.

The chain recombines TRBV6-5 with TRBJ1-5; D gene unclear. Germline V gene data show CDR1 as MNHEY and CDR2 as SVGAGI. V was trimmed by 5 bases and J by 6 bases, leaving 14 bases between them. The CDR3 loop spans 14 amino acids. The DNA for the CDR3 is TGTGCCAGCAGTGAGCGAGTAGGTGGTCAGCCCCAGCATTTT. It is translated as CASSERVGGQPQHF.

This chain links TRBV9 with TRBJ2-3; a possible D gene is TRBD2 (6 bases). Germline V gene lookup returns CDR1 SGDLS and CDR2 YYNGEE. Trimming removed 2 bases at V and 6 bases at J, with 13 bases between. There are 14 residues in the CDR3. CDR3 coding DNA: TGTGCCAGCAGCGTGGCAGCGGGTGGGGATACGCAGTATTTT. It codes for CASSVAAGGDTQYF.

The chain recombines TRBV7-6 with TRBJ2-3; D gene uncertain. Deletions cut 5 bases from V and 2 bases from J, with 17 bases between. From germline, CDR1 is SGHVS and CDR2 FNYEAQ. The length of the CDR3 is 16 residues. The DNA for the CDR3 is TGTGCCAGCAGCCGCGGATTAAGCCCTTCCACAGATACGCAGTATTTT. It encodes CASSRGLSPSTDTQYF.

This chain uses TRBV7-3 with TRBJ1-2, with 7 positions matching TRBD1. CDR1 and CDR2 (germline): SGHTA, FQGTGA. The junction had 2 bases not matched to a gene; V was cut back by 3 bases and J by 4 bases. This CDR3 has 13 residues. In DNA, the CDR3 is TGTGCCAGCAGCTTCGACAGGGCCTATGGCTACACCTTC. Its translation: CASSFDRAYGYTF. The full variable domain, rest sourced from reference TRBV7-3 and TRBJ1-2, is GAGVSQTPSNKVTEKGKYVELRCDPISGHTALYWYRQSLGQGPEFLIYFQGTGAADDSGLPNDRFFAVRPEGSVSTLKIQRTERGDSAVYLCASSFDRAYGYTFGSGTRLTVV.

V and J are TRBV27 and TRBJ2-2; D gene uncertain. Trimming pared 2 bases from V and 9 bases from J, leaving 10 bases between. CDR1 is MNHEY and CDR2 is SMNVEV in the germline V gene (reference sequence). The CDR3 contains 13 residues. CDR3 coding DNA: TGTGCCAGCAGTTTACGCCCCGTCCGGGAGCTGTTTTTT. It encodes CASSLRPVRELFF.

J is TRBJ2-7 and V is TRBV6-6, with D perhaps TRBD2 (8 bases). V lost 5 bases, J lost 6 bases, and 23 bases lay in between. The CDR3 is 16 residues long. Per germline, CDR1 MNHNY and CDR2 SVGAGI (reference sequence). For the CDR3, the DNA is TGTGCCAGCAGTCATCTAGCGGGCCAACAGGGGCGCGAGCAGTACTTC. It is translated as CASSHLAGQQGREQYF.

This chain connects TRBV7-8 to TRBJ2-7, with D maybe TRBD1 (6 bases). Germline lookup yields CDR1 SGHVS and CDR2 FQNEAQ. Trimming took off 7 bases at V and 0 bases at J, with 13 bases between the two ends. The CDR3 is 14 amino acids. The CDR3 nucleotides read TGTGCCAGCACTCCGTACAGGGACTCCTACGAGCAGTACTTC. Translated: CASTPYRDSYEQYF. Full variable domain (missing parts from reference TRBV7-8 and TRBJ2-7): GAGVSQSPRYKVAKRGQDVALRCDPISGHVSLFWYQQALGQGPEFLTYFQNEAQLDKSGLPSDRFFAERPEGSVSTLKIQRTQQEDSAVYLCASTPYRDSYEQYFGPGTRLTVT.

V usage is TRBV29-1 and J usage is TRBJ1-1, with 12 bases that match TRBD1. Looked up from germline, CDR1 is SQVTM and CDR2 is ANQGSEA. Trimming removed 7 bases from V and 5 bases from J; junction bases left unmatched: 11. The CDR3 totals 15 residues. The CDR3 sequence: CSGKGTGGRRTEAFF. CDR3 in DNA: TGCAGCGGGAAAGGGACAGGGGGCCGTCGTACTGAAGCTTTCTTT.

This chain links TRBV5-4 with TRBJ2-2, with TRBD1 matching 7 bases. Trimming cost V 5 bases and J 7 bases; bases outside gene matches: 8. The CDR3 loop spans 14 amino acids. CDR1 and CDR2 (germline): SGHNT, YYREEE (reference sequence). CDR3 residues: CASRHTGARGELFF. Here the CDR3 DNA reads TGTGCCAGCAGGCACACAGGGGCACGCGGGGAGCTGTTTTTT.

CDR3 region: CASSQGRGATPYNEQFF. DNA of the CDR3: TGCGCCAGCAGCCAAGGGAGGGGGGCCACTCCCTACAATGAGCAGTTCTTC. V gene TRBV4-1 combines with J gene TRBJ2-1; D possibly uses TRBD1 or TRBD2 (6 bases each). Germline assignment: CDR1 MGHRA and CDR2 YSYEKL. The CDR3 has 17 amino acids. Trimming cost V 1 base and J 2 bases, with 15 bases left between them.

The chain employs TRBV6-1 and TRBJ2-5, with 7 nucleotides matching TRBD1. From germline, CDR1 is MNHNS and CDR2 SASEGT. Germline trimming cut 5 bases from V and 2 bases from J; bases unmatched to any gene: 5. The CDR3 contains 14 residues. Written as DNA, the CDR3 is TGTGCCAGCAGTAGACAGGGTTTTCAAGAGACCCAGTACTTC. Protein: CASSRQGFQETQYF.

The chain has TRBV10-3 and TRBJ1-1, with no clear D. CDR1 is ENHRY and CDR2 is SYGVKD in the germline V gene. The CDR3 is made up of 15 amino acids. The germline V and J ends were trimmed by 0 bases and 6 bases, with 14 bases remaining between them. CDR3 sequence: CAISESRGFGAEAFF. The CDR3 DNA reads as TGTGCCATCAGTGAGTCACGAGGCTTCGGCGCTGAAGCTTTCTTT.

On this clone: The junction differs from germline at one of its ends, possibly a read error. The chain has TRBV25-1 and TRBJ2-3; 8 bases are shared with TRBD1. Germline lookup yields CDR1 MGHDK and CDR2 SYGVNS. CDR3 length: 13 amino acids. The CDR3 bases are TGTGCCAGCAGTAACCAGGGGGCAGAAACGCAGTATTTT. Translated, it gives CASSNQGAETQYF.

The chain combines TRBV27 with TRBJ1-5, with TRBD1 identical over 9 bases. The CDR3 runs to 14 residues. Germline CDR1 and CDR2: MNHEY and SMNVEV (reference sequence). With V trimmed by 5 bases and J by 5 bases, 4 bases remained unmatched. For the CDR3, the DNA is TGTGCCAGCAGTGGACAGGGGAGTCATCAGCCCCAGCATTTT. This sequence encodes CASSGQGSHQPQHF.

The V call is TRBV11-2, the J call TRBJ1-1; unclear D gene. V was clipped by 5 bases and J by 4 bases, with 11 bases between them. CDR3 length: 13 residues. The germline CDR1 and CDR2 sequences are SGHAT and FQNNGV. CDR3 sequence (DNA): TGTGCCAGCAGCGCCCGGCTGGGCACTGAAGCTTTCTTT. As protein: CASSARLGTEAFF.

The genes are TRBV6-1 and TRBJ2-3; TRBD2 aligns across 10 bases. The CDR3 is made up of 19 amino acids. V trimming: 2 bases; J trimming: 5 bases; junction bases outside the gene matches: 16. From germline, CDR1 is MNHNS and CDR2 SASEGT. The CDR3 reads CASSEKGALAGVLVDTQYF. CDR3 coding DNA: TGTGCCAGCAGTGAAAAGGGTGCCCTAGCGGGAGTTTTGGTAGATACGCAGTATTTT.